This is a list of T cell receptor beta chains from one sample in a study of T cells in Graves' hyperthyroidism and ophthalmopathy. MiXCR, applied by TCRdb to the multiplex PCR reads, yields one record per CDR3 protein. The data contain about 380,000 distinct CDR3 sequences, approximately 18% of them singletons. The sequenced sample consisted of blood. The source of these receptors is a man younger than 35 with Graves' ophthalmopathy. Each CDR3 is given with its conserved first and last residue. D genes are given only for firm matches. The size entry is marked missing in some rows and otherwise reads once, few, many or a size class.

clone_size,d_call,v_call,j_call,cdr3_aa,cdr3_nt
-,TRBD2,TRBV7-8,TRBJ2-3,CASSLVTIRASGGPDTQYF,TGTGCCAGCAGCTTAGTCACCATTAGGGCTAGCGGTGGGCCAGATACGCAGTATTTT
-,-,TRBV20-1,TRBJ1-2,CSAGDLLGIYGYTF,TGCAGTGCGGGGGACCTCCTAGGCATCTATGGCTACACCTTC
many,-,TRBV12-3/TRBV12-4,TRBJ2-1,CASRLIEFDEQFF,TGTGCCAGCCGTCTCATCGAGTTTGATGAGCAGTTCTTC
many,TRBD1,TRBV7-9,TRBJ1-1,CASSSSTGYTEAFF,TGTGCCAGCAGCTCGTCGACAGGGTACACTGAAGCTTTCTTT
-,-,TRBV7-9,TRBJ1-2,CASSLEAAAPNYGYTF,TGTGCCAGCAGCTTAGAAGCGGCAGCTCCGAACTATGGCTACACCTTC
many,-,TRBV5-1,TRBJ1-1,CASSFSGERTEAFF,TGCGCCAGCAGCTTTTCAGGGGAACGGACTGAAGCTTTCTTT
few,-,TRBV6-2/TRBV6-3,TRBJ2-4,CASSRGRVYF,TGTGCCAGCTCCAGGGGTCGAGTGTACTTC
-,TRBD2,TRBV3-1,TRBJ2-5,CASSAGLAGGRRETQYF,TGTGCCAGCAGTGCCGGACTAGCGGGGGGGCGGAGGGAGACCCAGTACTTC
many,-,TRBV20-1,TRBJ1-2,CSASEGSEGKGYTF,TGCAGTGCTAGTGAGGGTAGTGAGGGCAAGGGCTACACCTTC
-,TRBD1,TRBV5-1,TRBJ1-4,CASSLRGTDEKLFF,TGCGCCAGCAGCTTGCGGGGGACAGATGAAAAACTGTTTTTT
many,TRBD2,TRBV5-1,TRBJ2-1,CASSSSSGEANEQFF,TGCGCCAGCAGCTCCTCTAGCGGGGAGGCCAATGAGCAGTTCTTC
-,-,TRBV25-1,TRBJ1-1,CASSEYLTTSPREAFF,TGTGCCAGCAGTGAATATCTTACGACAAGCCCGCGCGAAGCTTTCTTT
many,-,TRBV27,TRBJ2-5,CASSLPGAHGNQYF,TGTGCCAGCAGTTTACCAGGGGCGCACGGGAACCAGTACTTC
few,-,TRBV4-1,TRBJ1-1,CASSPRIGDSGTEAFF,TGCGCCAGCAGTCCTAGGATCGGGGATTCGGGAACTGAAGCTTTCTTT
-,-,TRBV6-1,TRBJ1-1,CASNPSLNTEAFF,TGTGCCAGCAACCCCAGTTTGAACACTGAAGCTTTCTTT
-,-,TRBV4-1,TRBJ1-1,CASSQVGRRRGSTEAFF,TGCGCCAGCAGCCAAGTCGGCAGGCGAAGGGGTAGCACTGAAGCTTTCTTT
many,TRBD2,TRBV4-1,TRBJ2-7,CASSQEGGESYEQYF,TGCGCCAGCAGCCAAGAGGGGGGGGAGTCCTACGAGCAGTACTTC
-,-,TRBV29-1,TRBJ2-7,CSVVMNPGWNEQYF,TGCAGCGTTGTCATGAATCCAGGGTGGAACGAGCAGTACTTC
many,-,TRBV7-9,TRBJ1-2,CASSSNSYGYTF,TGTGCCAGCAGCTCCAACAGCTATGGCTACACCTTC
many,-,TRBV18,TRBJ2-1,CASSPGSPYNEQFF,TGTGCCAGCTCACCAGGCAGCCCCTACAATGAGCAGTTCTTC
-,-,TRBV29-1,TRBJ1-2,CSVEDQDGYGYTF,TGCAGCGTTGAAGATCAGGACGGCTATGGCTACACCTTC
-,-,TRBV29-1,TRBJ1-2,CSVEGGGVHGYTF,TGCAGCGTTGAAGGCGGGGGGGTCCATGGCTACACCTTC
many,-,TRBV7-3,TRBJ2-5,CASSRRLEETQYF,TGTGCCAGCAGCCGAAGACTAGAGGAGACCCAGTACTTC
few,-,TRBV7-9,TRBJ1-5,CASSRDNSNQPQHF,TGTGCCAGCAGTCGGGACAATAGCAATCAGCCCCAGCATTTT
-,TRBD2,TRBV7-2,TRBJ2-3,CASSIRTSGGTDTQYF,TGTGCCAGCAGCATTCGGACTAGCGGGGGAACAGATACGCAGTATTTT
many,-,TRBV11-2,TRBJ1-4,CASSSPGSTNEKLFF,TGTGCCAGCAGCTCCCCAGGGTCAACTAATGAAAAACTGTTTTTT
many,-,TRBV7-9,TRBJ2-3,CASSLAHPTDTQYF,TGTGCCAGCAGCTTGGCCCACCCTACAGATACGCAGTATTTT
many,-,TRBV3-1,TRBJ2-5,CASSQYRELETQYF,TGTGCCAGCAGCCAATACAGGGAATTAGAGACCCAGTACTTC
many,-,TRBV7-2,TRBJ2-5,CASSLSVQETQYF,TGTGCCAGCAGCTTAAGCGTTCAAGAGACCCAGTACTTC
-,-,TRBV5-4,TRBJ2-1,CASKGPEGESSYNEQFF,TGTGCCAGCAAGGGACCGGAGGGTGAGAGCTCCTACAATGAGCAGTTCTTC
-,TRBD1,TRBV7-2,TRBJ2-3,CASSLVDRGSDTQYF,TGTGCCAGCAGCTTAGTGGACAGGGGTTCAGATACGCAGTATTTT
many,-,TRBV20-1,TRBJ1-1,CSASGAFDTEAFF,TGCAGTGCTAGTGGCGCGTTTGACACTGAAGCTTTCTTT
many,TRBD1,TRBV7-9,TRBJ2-7,CASSISLTGSYEQYF,TGTGCCAGCAGCATCTCTCTGACAGGGTCCTACGAGCAGTACTTC
-,TRBD2,TRBV7-8,TRBJ2-1,CASSLWTSGGRGEQFF,TGTGCTAGCAGCTTATGGACTAGCGGGGGGCGGGGTGAGCAGTTCTTC
few,TRBD2,TRBV7-9,TRBJ2-5,CASSLTSGGGQETQYF,TGTGCCAGCAGCTTGACTAGCGGGGGGGGACAAGAGACCCAGTACTTC
many,TRBD2,TRBV11-2,TRBJ2-5,CASSTPLGGLAGGGETQYF,TGTGCCAGCAGCACGCCTCTCGGGGGACTAGCGGGGGGCGGGGAGACCCAGTACTTC
few,-,TRBV4-1,TRBJ1-2,CASSQGRLYTF,TGCGCCAGCAGCCAAGGCAGACTCTACACCTTC
-,-,TRBV18,TRBJ2-2,CASSPLSGVTGELFF,TGTGCCAGCTCACCCCTCAGCGGAGTCACCGGGGAGCTGTTTTTT
-,-,TRBV20-1,TRBJ1-1,CSARQGLNTEAFF,TGCAGTGCTAGACAGGGTCTGAACACTGAAGCTTTCTTT
-,-,TRBV5-6,TRBJ2-7,CASSSDFSYGQYF,TGTGCCAGCAGCTCGGACTTTTCCTACGGGCAGTACTTC
many,TRBD1,TRBV11-3,TRBJ2-5,CASSNLTGGRETQYF,TGTGCCAGCAGCAACCTCACAGGGGGCAGAGAGACCCAGTACTTC
many,-,TRBV7-6,TRBJ2-7,CASSLAFRDEQYF,TGTGCCAGCAGCTTAGCCTTCCGGGACGAGCAGTACTTC
many,TRBD1,TRBV4-1,TRBJ1-6,CASSPGQPNSPLHF,TGCGCCAGCAGCCCGGGACAGCCTAATTCACCCCTCCACTTT